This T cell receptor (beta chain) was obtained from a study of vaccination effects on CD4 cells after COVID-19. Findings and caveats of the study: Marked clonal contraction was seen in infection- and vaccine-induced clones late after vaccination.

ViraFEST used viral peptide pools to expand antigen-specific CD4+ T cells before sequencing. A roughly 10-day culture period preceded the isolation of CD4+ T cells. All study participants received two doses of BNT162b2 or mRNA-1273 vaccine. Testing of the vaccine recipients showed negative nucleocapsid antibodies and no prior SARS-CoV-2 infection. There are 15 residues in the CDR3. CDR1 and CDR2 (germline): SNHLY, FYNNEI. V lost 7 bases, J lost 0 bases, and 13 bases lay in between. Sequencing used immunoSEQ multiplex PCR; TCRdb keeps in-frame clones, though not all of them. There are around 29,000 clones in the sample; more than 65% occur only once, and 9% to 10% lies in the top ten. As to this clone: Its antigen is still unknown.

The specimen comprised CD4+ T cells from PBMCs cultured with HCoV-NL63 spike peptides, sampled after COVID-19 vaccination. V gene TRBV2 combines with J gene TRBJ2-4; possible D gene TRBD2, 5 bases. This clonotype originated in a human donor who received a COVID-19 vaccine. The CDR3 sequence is CASKQGLLAKNIQYF. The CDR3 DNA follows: TGTGCCAGCAAACAAGGACTGCTAGCCAAAAACATTCAGTACTTC.